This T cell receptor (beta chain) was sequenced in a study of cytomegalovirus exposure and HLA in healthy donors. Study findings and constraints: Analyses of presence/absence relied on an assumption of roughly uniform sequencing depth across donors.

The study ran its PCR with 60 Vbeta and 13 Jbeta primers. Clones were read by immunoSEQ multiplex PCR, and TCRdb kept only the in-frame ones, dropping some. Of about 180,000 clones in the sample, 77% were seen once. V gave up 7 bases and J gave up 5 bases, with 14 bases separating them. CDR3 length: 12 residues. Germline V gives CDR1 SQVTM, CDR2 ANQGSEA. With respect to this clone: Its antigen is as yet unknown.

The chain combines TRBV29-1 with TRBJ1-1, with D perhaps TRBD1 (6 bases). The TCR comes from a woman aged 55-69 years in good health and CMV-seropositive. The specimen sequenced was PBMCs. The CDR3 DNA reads TGCAGCGCCAGGGGAATTAAGACTGAAGCTTTCTTT. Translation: CSARGIKTEAFF.